This TCR beta chain was identified in a study of T cell repertoires in cytomegalovirus infection. TCRdb used MiXCR to reprocess the reads, holding one entry per CDR3 protein. The profile shows 200,000 to 250,000 distinct CDR3 sequences, less than 50% of them singletons. This clonotype was counted between two and nine times. Its target is unknown. CDR1 and CDR2 (germline): SEHNR, FQNEAQ (reference sequence). The CDR3 spans 16 residues. V lost 11 bases to trimming and J lost 1 base; unmatched junction nucleotides: 11. The starting material was CD8+ T cells from cultured PBMCs, obtained from culture after CMV antigen stimulation. The rearrangement joins TRBV7-9 to TRBJ1-2; the match to TRBD1 covers 12 bases. This TCR derives from a human donor in good health (CMV status not recorded). Some clones in this sample may be carry-over from other donors' samples. In nucleotides, the CDR3 is TGTGCCGTCCCCCGGGACAGGGGGCGATTTAACTATGGCTACACCTTC. This gives the protein CAVPRDRGRFNYGYTF.